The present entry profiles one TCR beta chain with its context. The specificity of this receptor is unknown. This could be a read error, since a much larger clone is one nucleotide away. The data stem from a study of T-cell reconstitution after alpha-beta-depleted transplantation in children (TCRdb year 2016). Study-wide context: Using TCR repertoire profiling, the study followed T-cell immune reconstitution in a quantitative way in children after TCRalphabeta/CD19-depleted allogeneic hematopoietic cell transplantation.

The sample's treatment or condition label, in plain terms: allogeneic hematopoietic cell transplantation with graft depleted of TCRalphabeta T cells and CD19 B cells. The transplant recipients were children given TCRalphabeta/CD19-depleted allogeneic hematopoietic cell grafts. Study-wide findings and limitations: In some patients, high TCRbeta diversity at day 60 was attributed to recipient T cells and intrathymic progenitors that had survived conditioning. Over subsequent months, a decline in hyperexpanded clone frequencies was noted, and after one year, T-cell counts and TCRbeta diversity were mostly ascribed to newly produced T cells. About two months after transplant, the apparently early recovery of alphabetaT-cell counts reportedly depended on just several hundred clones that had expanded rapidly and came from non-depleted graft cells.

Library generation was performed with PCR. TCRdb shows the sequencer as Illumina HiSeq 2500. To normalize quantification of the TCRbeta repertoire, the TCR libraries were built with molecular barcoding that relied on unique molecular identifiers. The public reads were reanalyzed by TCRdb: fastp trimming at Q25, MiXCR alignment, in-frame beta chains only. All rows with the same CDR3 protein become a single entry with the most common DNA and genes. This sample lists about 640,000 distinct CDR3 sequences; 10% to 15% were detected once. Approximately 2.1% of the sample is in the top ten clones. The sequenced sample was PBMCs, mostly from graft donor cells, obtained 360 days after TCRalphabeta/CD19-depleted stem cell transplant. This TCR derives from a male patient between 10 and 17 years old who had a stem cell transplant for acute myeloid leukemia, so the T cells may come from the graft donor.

The CDR3 region has the sequence CTSSPQTSGGFRSYNEQFF. In nucleotide form, the sequence is TGTACCAGCAGTCCCCAGACTAGCGGGGGATTTCGCTCCTACAATGAGCAGTTCTTC. The chain is assembled from TRBV12-3 or TRBV12-4 and TRBJ2-1, with 12 central nucleotides matching TRBD2. The CDR3 goes from the cysteine to the phenylalanine over 19 residues. The CDR3 DNA has 57 bases and is translated from base 1.